Shown below are 14 T cell receptor beta chains from a single sample sequenced in a study of Ad26.COV2.S vaccination and SARS-CoV-2 variants. Treatment denoted: approximately 18 received Ad26.COV2.S at low or high dose, single or two shots; roughly 5 received placebo; per-sample allocation not given. The samples date from day 63 after the first vaccine or placebo injection. TCRdb's copy holds only in-frame clones and misses some; the assay was immunoSEQ multiplex PCR. The sample has more than 350,000 clones, roughly 90% seen once. Source: peripheral blood, taken in a trial of Ad26.COV2.S vaccine versus placebo. All receptors come from a person between 18 and 65 years old who received the Ad26.COV2.S COVID-19 vaccine or a placebo.

This clone was seen once. The chain employs TRBV7-3 and TRBJ2-3; no clear D gene. V was pared by 3 bases and J by 0 bases, with 4 bases between. The CDR3 length is 13 residues. Per the germline V gene, CDR1 is SGHTA and CDR2 is FQGTGA. CDR3 sequence: CASSLGSTDTQYF. The DNA for the CDR3 is TGTGCCAGCAGCTTGGGCAGCACAGATACGCAGTATTTT.

The gene calls are TRBV18 and TRBJ2-1, with TRBD2 identical over 12 bases. J lost 7 bases, V lost 8 bases, and 9 bases had no gene match. The CDR3 covers 15 residues. Germline V CDR1 and CDR2: KGHSH, LQKENI. The CDR3 coding sequence is TGTGCCAGCGCCAAGGTCCTAGCGGGGGGGAATGAGCAGTTCTTC. This sequence encodes CASAKVLAGGNEQFF. The entire variable domain, with the rest obtained from reference TRBV18 and TRBJ2-1, is as follows: NAGVMQNPRHLVRRRGQEARLRCSPMKGHSHVYWYRQLPEEGLKFMVYLQKENIIDESGMPKERFSAEFPKEGPSILRIQQVVRGDSAAYFCASAKVLAGGNEQFFGPGTRLTVL.

The chain links TRBV30 to TRBJ2-3; 8 bases are a match to TRBD1. CDR3 size: 13 residues. V lost 3 bases, J lost 6 bases, and 5 bases stayed unmatched. Per germline, CDR1 GTSNPN and CDR2 SVGIG (reference sequence). The CDR3 bases are TGTGCCTGGAGGGCCAGGGGGCTCGATACGCAGTATTTT. Its protein is CAWRARGLDTQYF.

The chain employs TRBV6-1 and TRBJ1-5; D gene unclear. Trimming removed 0 bases at V and 5 bases at J, with 5 bases between. The germline V gene encodes CDR1 MNHNS and CDR2 SASEGT. The CDR3 totals 13 residues. The CDR3 sequence is CASSEAWYQPQHF. Here the CDR3 DNA reads TGTGCCAGCAGTGAAGCCTGGTATCAGCCCCAGCATTTT.

The V call is TRBV5-1, the J call TRBJ2-5; weak D call: TRBD2 (8 bases). Germline-derived CDR1 and CDR2 are SGHRS and YFSETQ. V dropped 4 bases and J dropped 4 bases, with 11 bases sitting between them. The CDR3 sequence is 13 residues long. The CDR3, as DNA: TGCGCCAGCAGCCGGGAGGGGGCAGAGACCCAGTACTTC. Encoded protein: CASSREGAETQYF.

Of note for this clone: Other nucleotide sequences from this sample produce the same CDR3. The gene calls are TRBV19 and TRBJ1-5, with no clear D. Trimming cost V 4 bases and J 0 bases, with 10 bases left between them. This CDR3 has 15 amino acids. Germline CDR1 and CDR2: LNHDA and SQIVND (reference sequence). CDR3 DNA sequence: TGTGCCAGTAGTAGTCCGGGCGGTAGCAATCAGCCCCAGCATTTT. This encodes CASSSPGGSNQPQHF.

The chain links TRBV12-5 to TRBJ2-2, with D tentatively TRBD1 or TRBD2 (5 bases each). Germline V lookup: CDR1 LGHNT, CDR2 FRNRAP. Trimming removed 0 bases at V and 0 bases at J, with 11 bases between. CDR3 length equals 17 residues. CDR3: CASGLVLRDANTGELFF. In DNA, the CDR3 is TGTGCTAGTGGTTTGGTTCTTCGGGACGCGAACACCGGGGAGCTGTTTTTT.

This clone came up once. V gene TRBV10-3 combines with J gene TRBJ2-7, with a weak D call TRBD2 (5 bases). The CDR3 length is 14 residues. V was pared by 9 bases and J by 3 bases, with 18 bases between. Germline lookup yields CDR1 ENHRY and CDR2 SYGVKD. CDR3 protein: CAIQDERGYYEQYF. The CDR3 nucleotides read TGTGCCATTCAAGACGAACGAGGGTACTACGAGCAGTACTTC.

This clone has a handful of counts. The chain uses TRBV3-1 (or the pseudogene TRBV3-2) and TRBJ1-5; D is possibly TRBD1 (5 bases). Germline CDR1 reads LGHDT; CDR2 reads YNNKEL (reference sequence). The CDR3 is made up of 16 amino acids. With 1 base removed from V and 1 base from J, the gap between germline ends came to 11 bases. CDR3 sequence: CASSQGAQGSNQPQHF. CDR3 DNA sequence: TGTGCCAGCAGCCAAGGGGCCCAGGGAAGCAATCAGCCCCAGCATTTT.

The chain is built from TRBV4-1 and TRBJ1-1, with D hard to call. The CDR3 runs to 15 residues. CDR1 and CDR2 (germline): MGHRA, YSYEKL. The ends were cut back, 0 bases at V and 3 bases at J, with 11 bases in the middle. The chain's CDR3 is CASSQDSGRYTEAFF. CDR3 in DNA: TGCGCCAGCAGCCAAGACAGCGGGCGGTACACTGAAGCTTTCTTT.

The CDR3 is CASSFWAGGGSSYEQYF. The CDR3 nucleotides read TGTGCCAGCAGCTTTTGGGCGGGAGGTGGAAGCTCCTACGAGCAGTACTTC. The chain is built from TRBV7-9 and TRBJ2-7; 8 nucleotides align to TRBD2. The CDR3 totals 17 residues. The trim removed 3 bases at V and 0 bases at J, leaving 10 bases unmatched. Germline values: CDR1 SEHNR, CDR2 FQNEAQ (reference sequence).

This chain uses TRBV30 with TRBJ1-2; D is perhaps TRBD1 (5 bases). V gave up 3 bases and J gave up 8 bases, with 19 bases separating them. Germline V gene lookup returns CDR1 GTSNPN and CDR2 SVGIG (reference sequence). The CDR3 has 14 residues. The CDR3 DNA is TGTGCCTGGAGAAGACGGGACCGCCACTCGGGCTACACCTTC. This gives the protein CAWRRRDRHSGYTF. Full variable domain (rest looked up from reference TRBV30 and TRBJ1-2): SQTIHQWPATLVQPVGSPLSLECTVEGTSNPNLYWYRQAAGRGLQLLFYSVGIGQISSEVPQNLSASRPQDRQFILSSKKLLLSDSGFYLCAWRRRDRHSGYTFGSGTRLTVV.

V and J are TRBV4-2 and TRBJ1-2; D call uncertain. The ends were cut back, 5 bases at V and 6 bases at J, with 10 bases in the middle. The CDR3 has 12 residues. Germline V gene sequence: CDR1 LGHNA, CDR2 YNFKEQ. Written as DNA, the CDR3 is TGTGCCAGCAGCGGTTCCCGGGATGGCTACACCTTC. Encoded protein: CASSGSRDGYTF.

The genes are TRBV2 and TRBJ1-4; D not certain. The CDR3 spans 14 residues. Looked up from germline, CDR1 is SNHLY and CDR2 is FYNNEI. V dropped 6 bases and J dropped 0 bases, with 8 bases sitting between them. CDR3 in amino acids: CASRVQSTNEKLFF. The DNA for the CDR3 is TGTGCCAGCAGGGTTCAGTCAACTAATGAAAAACTGTTTTTT. The complete variable domain, with remaining parts taken from reference TRBV2 and TRBJ1-4, reads EPEVTQTPSHQVTQMGQEVILRCVPISNHLYFYWYRQILGQKVEFLVSFYNNEISEKSEIFDDQFSVERPDGSNFTLKIRSTKLEDSAMYFCASRVQSTNEKLFFGSGTQLSVL.